This T cell receptor beta chain was found in a study of cytomegalovirus exposure and HLA in healthy donors. Vbeta (60) and Jbeta (13) primers were used in the PCR. TCRdb's table, derived via immunoSEQ multiplex PCR, lists solely in-frame clones and lacks some. This table has around 120,000 clones, approximately 86% appearing once. V lost 5 bases, J lost 0 bases, and 14 bases lay in between. CDR3 length equals 17 residues. The germline CDR1 and CDR2 sequences are SGHVS and FNYEAQ. The chain recombines TRBV7-6 with TRBJ2-6; a weak D match, TRBD1 (6 bases). The sequence came from a boy between 10 and 17 years old in good health and CMV-seronegative. Sequencing was performed on PBMCs. The CDR3 DNA sequence: TGTGCCAGCAGCACCCGGGACATGAGCTCTGGGGCCAACGTCCTGACTTTC. Protein: CASSTRDMSSGANVLTF.